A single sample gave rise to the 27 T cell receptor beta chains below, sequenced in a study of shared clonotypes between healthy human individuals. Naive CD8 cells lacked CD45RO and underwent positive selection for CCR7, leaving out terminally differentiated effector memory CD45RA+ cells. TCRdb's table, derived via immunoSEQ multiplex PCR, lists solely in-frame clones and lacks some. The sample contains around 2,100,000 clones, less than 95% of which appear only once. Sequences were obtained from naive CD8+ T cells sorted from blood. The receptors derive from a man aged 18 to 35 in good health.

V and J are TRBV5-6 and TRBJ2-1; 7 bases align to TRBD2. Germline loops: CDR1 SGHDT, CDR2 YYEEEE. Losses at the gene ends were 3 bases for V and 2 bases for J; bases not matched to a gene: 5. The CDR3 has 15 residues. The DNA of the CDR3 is TGTGCCAGCAGCTGGGAGAGCGGGACCTACAATGAGCAGTTCTTC. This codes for CASSWESGTYNEQFF.

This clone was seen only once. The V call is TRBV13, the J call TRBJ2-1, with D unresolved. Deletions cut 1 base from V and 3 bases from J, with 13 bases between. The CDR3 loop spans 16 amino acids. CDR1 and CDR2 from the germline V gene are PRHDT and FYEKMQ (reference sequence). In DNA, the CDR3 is TGTGCCAGCAGCTTAGAGGGCCCCCAACTCTACAATGAGCAGTTCTTC. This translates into CASSLEGPQLYNEQFF. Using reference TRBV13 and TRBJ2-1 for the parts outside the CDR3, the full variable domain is AAGVIQSPRHLIKEKRETATLKCYPIPRHDTVYWYQQGPGQDPQFLISFYEKMQSDKGSIPDRFSAQQFSDYHSELNMSSLELGDSALYFCASSLEGPQLYNEQFFGPGTRLTVL.

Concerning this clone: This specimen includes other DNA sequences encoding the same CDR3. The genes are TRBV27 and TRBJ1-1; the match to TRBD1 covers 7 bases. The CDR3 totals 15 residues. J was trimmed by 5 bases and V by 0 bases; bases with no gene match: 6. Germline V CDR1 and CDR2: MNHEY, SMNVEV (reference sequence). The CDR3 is CASSLSPGGNTEAFF. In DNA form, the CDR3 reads TGTGCCAGCAGTTTATCTCCAGGGGGGAATACTGAAGCTTTCTTT.

The CDR3 sequence is CASSLGELGALPYTEAFF. The CDR3 DNA reads as TGTGCCAGCAGCTTGGGTGAACTAGGGGCCTTACCGTACACTGAAGCTTTCTTT. The chain employs TRBV11-2 and TRBJ1-1, with TRBD1 as a possible D gene (5 bases). There are 18 residues in the CDR3. Trimming stripped 3 bases from V and 3 bases from J, with 23 bases between. Germline CDR1 is SGHAT and CDR2 is FQNNGV.

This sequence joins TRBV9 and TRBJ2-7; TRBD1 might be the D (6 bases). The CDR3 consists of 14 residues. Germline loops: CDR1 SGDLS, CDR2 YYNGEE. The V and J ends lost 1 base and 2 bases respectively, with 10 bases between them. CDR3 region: CASSVSPGAYEQYF. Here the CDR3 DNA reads TGTGCCAGCAGCGTATCTCCAGGGGCCTACGAGCAGTACTTC.

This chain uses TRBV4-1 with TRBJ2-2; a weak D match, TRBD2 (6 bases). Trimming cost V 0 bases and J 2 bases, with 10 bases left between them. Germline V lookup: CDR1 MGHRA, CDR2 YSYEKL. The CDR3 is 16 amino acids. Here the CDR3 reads CASSQDSGVNTGELFF. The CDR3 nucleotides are TGCGCCAGCAGCCAAGATTCGGGGGTTAACACCGGGGAGCTGTTTTTT.

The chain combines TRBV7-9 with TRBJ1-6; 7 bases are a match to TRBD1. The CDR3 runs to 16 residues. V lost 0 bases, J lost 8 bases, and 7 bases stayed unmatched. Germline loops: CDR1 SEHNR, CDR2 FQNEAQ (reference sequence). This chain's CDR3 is CASSLAPQGIDSPLHF. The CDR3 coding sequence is TGTGCCAGCAGCTTAGCTCCACAGGGGATAGATTCACCCCTCCACTTT.

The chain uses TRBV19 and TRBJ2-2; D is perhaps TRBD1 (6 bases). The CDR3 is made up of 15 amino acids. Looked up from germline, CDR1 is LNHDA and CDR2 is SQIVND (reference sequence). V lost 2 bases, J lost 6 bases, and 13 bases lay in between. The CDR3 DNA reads TGTGCCAGTAGTATACCCGGGACACGGTCCGGGGAGCTGTTTTTT. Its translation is CASSIPGTRSGELFF.

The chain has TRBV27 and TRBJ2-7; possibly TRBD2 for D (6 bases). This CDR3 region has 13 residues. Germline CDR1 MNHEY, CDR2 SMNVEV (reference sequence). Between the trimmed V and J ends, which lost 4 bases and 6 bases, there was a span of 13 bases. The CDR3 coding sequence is TGTGCCAGCAGTTCAGGGACTTTCTCCGAGCAGTACTTC. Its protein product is CASSSGTFSEQYF.

The CDR3 DNA follows: TGCAGCGTTGAAGAGGGTACTAGCGGGGGCACGGGGACCCAGTACTTC. This sequence encodes CSVEEGTSGGTGTQYF. The chain joins TRBV29-1 to TRBJ2-5; 11 bases line up with TRBD2. Germline V CDR1 and CDR2: SQVTM, ANQGSEA. CDR3 length: 16 amino acids. V shed 0 bases and J 7 bases; nucleotides not matched to a gene: 10. Using reference TRBV29-1 and TRBJ2-5 for the parts outside the CDR3, the full variable domain is SAVISQKPSRDICQRGTSLTIQCQVDSQVTMMFWYRQQPGQSLTLIATANQGSEATYESGFVIDKFPISRPNLTFSTLTVSNMSPEDSSIYLCSVEEGTSGGTGTQYFGPGTRLLVL.

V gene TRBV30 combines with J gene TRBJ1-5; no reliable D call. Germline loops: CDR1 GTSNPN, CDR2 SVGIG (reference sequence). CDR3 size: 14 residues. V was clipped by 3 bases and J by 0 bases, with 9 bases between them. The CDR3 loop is CAWSERYSNQPQHF. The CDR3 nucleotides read TGTGCCTGGAGCGAGAGATATAGCAATCAGCCCCAGCATTTT.

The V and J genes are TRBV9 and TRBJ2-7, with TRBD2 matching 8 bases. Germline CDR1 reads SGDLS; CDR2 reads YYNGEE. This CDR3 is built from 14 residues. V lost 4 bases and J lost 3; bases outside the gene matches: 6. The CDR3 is CASSPGGADYEQYF. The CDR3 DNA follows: TGTGCCAGCAGCCCGGGGGGGGCGGACTACGAGCAGTACTTC.

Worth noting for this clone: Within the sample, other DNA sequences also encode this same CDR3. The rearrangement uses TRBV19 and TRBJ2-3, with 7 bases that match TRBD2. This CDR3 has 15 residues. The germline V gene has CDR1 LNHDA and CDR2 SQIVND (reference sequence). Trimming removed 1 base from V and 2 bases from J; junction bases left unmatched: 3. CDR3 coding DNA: TGTGCCAGTAGTATAGGGCTAGCGGACACAGATACGCAGTATTTT. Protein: CASSIGLADTDTQYF.

The CDR3 sequence is CATSRSSVRDNSYEQYF. The DNA for the CDR3 is TGTGCCACCAGCAGATCATCGGTTCGAGATAACTCCTACGAGCAGTACTTC. The V gene is TRBV15, the J gene TRBJ2-7; no firm D call. V lost 2 bases to trimming and J lost 0 bases, with 17 bases between them. The CDR3 is 17 residues long. CDR1 is LNHNV and CDR2 is YYDKDF in the germline V gene (reference sequence).

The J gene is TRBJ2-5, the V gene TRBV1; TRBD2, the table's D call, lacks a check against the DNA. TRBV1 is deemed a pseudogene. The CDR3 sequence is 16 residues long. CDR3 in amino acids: CTSSQDRPSGRETQYF. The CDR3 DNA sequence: TGCACCAGCAGCCAAGATAGGCCTAGCGGGAGAGAGACCCAGTACTTC.

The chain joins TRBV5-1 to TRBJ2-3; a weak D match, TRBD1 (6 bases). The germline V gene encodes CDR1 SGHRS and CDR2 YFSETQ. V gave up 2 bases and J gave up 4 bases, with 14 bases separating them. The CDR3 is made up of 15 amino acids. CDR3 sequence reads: CASSFRGRYADTQYF. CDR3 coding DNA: TGCGCCAGCAGCTTCAGGGGAAGATACGCAGATACGCAGTATTTT.

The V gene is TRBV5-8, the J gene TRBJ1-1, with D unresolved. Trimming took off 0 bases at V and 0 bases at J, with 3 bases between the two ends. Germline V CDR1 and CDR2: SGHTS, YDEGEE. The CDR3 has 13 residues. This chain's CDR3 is CASSLVLNTEAFF. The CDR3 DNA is TGTGCCAGCAGCTTGGTGCTGAACACTGAAGCTTTCTTT. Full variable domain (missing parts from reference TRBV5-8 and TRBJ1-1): EAGVTQSPTHLIKTRGQQATLRCSPISGHTSVYWYQQALGLGLQFLLWYDEGEERNRGNFPPRFSGRQFPNYSSELNVNALELEDSALYLCASSLVLNTEAFFGQGTRLTVV.

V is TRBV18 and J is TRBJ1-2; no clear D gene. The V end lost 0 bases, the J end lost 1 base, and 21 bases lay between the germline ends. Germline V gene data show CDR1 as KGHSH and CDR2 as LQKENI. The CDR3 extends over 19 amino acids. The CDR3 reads CASSPPIPQYSENNYGYTF. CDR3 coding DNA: TGTGCCAGCTCACCACCGATCCCTCAGTATTCCGAGAATAACTATGGCTACACCTTC. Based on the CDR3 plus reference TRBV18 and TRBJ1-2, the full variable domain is NAGVMQNPRHLVRRRGQEARLRCSPMKGHSHVYWYRQLPEEGLKFMVYLQKENIIDESGMPKERFSAEFPKEGPSILRIQQVVRGDSAAYFCASSPPIPQYSENNYGYTFGSGTRLTVV.

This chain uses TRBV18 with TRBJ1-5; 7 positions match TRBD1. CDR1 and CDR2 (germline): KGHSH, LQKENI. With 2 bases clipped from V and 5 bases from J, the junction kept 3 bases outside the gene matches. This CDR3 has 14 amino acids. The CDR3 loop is CASSPSTGDQPQHF. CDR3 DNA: TGTGCCAGCTCACCAAGTACAGGGGATCAGCCCCAGCATTTT.

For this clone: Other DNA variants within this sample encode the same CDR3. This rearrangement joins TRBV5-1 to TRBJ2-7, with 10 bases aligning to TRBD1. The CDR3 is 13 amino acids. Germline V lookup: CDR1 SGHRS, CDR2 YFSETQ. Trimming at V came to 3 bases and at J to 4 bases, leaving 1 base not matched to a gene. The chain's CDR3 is CASSWDRGYEQYF. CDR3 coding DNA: TGCGCCAGCAGCTGGGACAGGGGTTACGAGCAGTACTTC.

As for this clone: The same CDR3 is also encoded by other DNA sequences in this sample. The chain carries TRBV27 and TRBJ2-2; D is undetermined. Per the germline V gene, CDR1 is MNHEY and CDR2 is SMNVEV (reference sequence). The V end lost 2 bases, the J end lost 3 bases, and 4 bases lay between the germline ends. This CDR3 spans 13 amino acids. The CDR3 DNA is TGTGCCAGCAGTTTAGGATACACCGGGGAGCTGTTTTTT. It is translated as CASSLGYTGELFF.

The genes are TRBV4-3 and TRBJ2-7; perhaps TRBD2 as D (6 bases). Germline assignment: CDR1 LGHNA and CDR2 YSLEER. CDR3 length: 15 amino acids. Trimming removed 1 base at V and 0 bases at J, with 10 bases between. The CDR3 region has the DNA TGCGCCAGCAGCCAAGTATGGGGGGACTCCTACGAGCAGTACTTC. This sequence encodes CASSQVWGDSYEQYF.

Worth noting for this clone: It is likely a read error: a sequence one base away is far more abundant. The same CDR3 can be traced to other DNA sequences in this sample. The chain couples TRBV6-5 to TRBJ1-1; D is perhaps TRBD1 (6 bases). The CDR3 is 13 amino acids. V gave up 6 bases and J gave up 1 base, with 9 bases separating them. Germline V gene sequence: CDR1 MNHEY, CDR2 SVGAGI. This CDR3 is CASSLGGNTEAFF. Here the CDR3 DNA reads TGTGCCAGCAGCCTAGGGGGGAACACTGAAGCTTTCTTT.

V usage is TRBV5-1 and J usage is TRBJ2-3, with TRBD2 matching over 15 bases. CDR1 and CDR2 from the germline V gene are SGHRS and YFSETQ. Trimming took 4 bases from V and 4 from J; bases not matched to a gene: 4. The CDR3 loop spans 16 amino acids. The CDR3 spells CASSLRTSGGADTQYF. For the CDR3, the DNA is TGCGCCAGCAGCCTAAGGACTAGCGGGGGGGCAGATACGCAGTATTTT.

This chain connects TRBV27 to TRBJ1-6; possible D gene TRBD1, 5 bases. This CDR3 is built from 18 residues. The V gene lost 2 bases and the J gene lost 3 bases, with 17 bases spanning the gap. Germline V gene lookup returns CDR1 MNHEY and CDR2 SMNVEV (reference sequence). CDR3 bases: TGTGCCAGCAGTTTAATAGCGCCCCGGGACCACTATAATTCACCCCTCCACTTT. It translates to CASSLIAPRDHYNSPLHF.

CDR3 coding DNA: TGCGCCAGCAGCCAAGTGGAGGGAGTTGAAGCTTTCTTT. It specifies CASSQVEGVEAFF. The rearrangement links TRBV4-3 to TRBJ1-1; D is undetermined. This CDR3 has 13 amino acids. The germline gives CDR1 LGHNA, CDR2 YSLEER. V was pared by 1 base and J by 7 bases, with 10 bases between.

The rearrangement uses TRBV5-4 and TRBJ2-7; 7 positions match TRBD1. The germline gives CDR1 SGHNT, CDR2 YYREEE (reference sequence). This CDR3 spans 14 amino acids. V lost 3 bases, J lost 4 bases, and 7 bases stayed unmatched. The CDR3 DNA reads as TGTGCCAGCAGCTCCGGGGACAGACTATACGAGCAGTACTTC. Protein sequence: CASSSGDRLYEQYF.